This T cell receptor (beta chain) was captured by sequencing in a study of T-cell reconstitution after alpha-beta-depleted transplantation in children. About this clonotype itself: A read error is possible here, since a much larger clone lies one base away.

As it was prepared, the TCRbeta library received unique molecular identifiers. TCRdb re-analysed the PCR reads in MiXCR, keeping a single row per CDR3 protein. There are about 640,000 distinct CDR3 sequences in the sample; roughly 17% occur only once, and 1.1% lies in the top ten. Germline V gives CDR1 DFQATT, CDR2 SNEGSKA (reference sequence). Trimming cost V 1 base and J 8 bases, with 15 bases left between them. CDR3 length equals 14 residues. This sample comprised PBMCs from the stem cell graft donor, obtained from the stem cell graft. The TCR originated in a human donor who donated a stem cell graft to a child with acute myeloid leukemia. The V gene is TRBV20-1, the J gene TRBJ2-4; D unresolved. CDR3 nucleotides: TGCAGTGCTAGAGTGGGCCAGGTGTTTTACATTCAGTACTTC. Translated, it gives CSARVGQVFYIQYF.